These 10 T cell receptor beta chains were all obtained from the same sample, sequenced in a study of OX40 agonist ivuxolimab in advanced cancers. Sequenced by immunoSEQ multiplex PCR; TCRdb stores in-frame clones only, minus some. The sample has fewer than 80,000 clones; 75% to 90% are singletons. The specimen comprised CD4+ or CD8+ T cells sorted from blood, sampled in a trial of the OX40 agonist ivuxolimab. All receptors derive from an adult with an advanced solid tumor such as melanoma, head and neck, liver or kidney cancer.

V is TRBV5-5 and J is TRBJ1-5; D is possibly TRBD1 (6 bases). In germline, CDR1 is SGHKS, CDR2 YYEKEE (reference sequence). V lost 4 bases, J lost 3 bases, and 11 bases lay in between. The CDR3 contains 14 residues. The CDR3 sequence: CASSGDRSNQPQHF. DNA of the CDR3: TGTGCCAGCAGCGGTGACAGGTCCAATCAGCCCCAGCATTTT.

V gene TRBV4-2 combines with J gene TRBJ1-5; perhaps TRBD1 as D (6 bases). V shed 0 bases and J shed 0 bases, with 6 bases lying between them. CDR1 and CDR2 (germline): LGHNA, YNFKEQ. The CDR3 spans 15 residues. CDR3 protein: CASSQDRGSNQPQHF. The CDR3 DNA follows: TGTGCCAGCAGCCAAGACAGGGGTAGCAATCAGCCCCAGCATTTT.

The rearrangement links TRBV13 to TRBJ2-1, with 10 bases matching TRBD2. Germline lookup yields CDR1 PRHDT and CDR2 FYEKMQ (reference sequence). This CDR3 has 16 residues. Losses at the gene ends were 6 bases for V and 6 bases for J; bases not matched to a gene: 11. The CDR3 DNA is TGTGCCAGCAGTTTAAGAATAGCGGGAGGCCCCAATGAGCAGTTCTTC. As protein: CASSLRIAGGPNEQFF.

The chain couples TRBV5-1 to TRBJ1-3; D gene ambiguous. The CDR3 has 14 residues. V gave up 5 bases and J gave up 4 bases, with 13 bases separating them. Germline V gene lookup returns CDR1 SGHRS and CDR2 YFSETQ. CDR3: CASREGLMGNTIYF. In DNA form, the CDR3 reads TGCGCCAGCAGGGAGGGTTTGATGGGAAACACCATATATTTT.

This chain connects TRBV18 to TRBJ2-7; D perhaps matches TRBD1 (5 bases). Trimming left V 2 bases short and J 6 bases short, with 14 bases between. Germline CDR1 KGHSH, CDR2 LQKENI. The CDR3 is 14 residues long. In nucleotides, the CDR3 is TGTGCCAGCTCACCAATGCCCAGGGTGAGCGAGCAGTACTTC. Amino acids: CASSPMPRVSEQYF.

This sequence joins TRBV28 and TRBJ1-2, with D perhaps TRBD1 (5 bases). Germline values: CDR1 MDHEN, CDR2 SYDVKM. This CDR3 is built from 13 residues. The V gene lost 2 bases and the J gene lost 7 bases, with 11 bases spanning the gap. CDR3 sequence: CASSLGREVGYTF. CDR3 sequence (DNA): TGTGCCAGCAGTTTAGGCAGGGAAGTTGGCTACACCTTC.

The V and J genes are TRBV7-3 and TRBJ2-6, with D uncertain. Germline V gene sequence: CDR1 SGHTA, CDR2 FQGTGA. Trimming removed 1 base from V and 0 bases from J, with 13 bases in between. The CDR3 consists of 18 residues. CDR3 sequence (DNA): TGTGCCAGCAGCTTAAGGCACAGTTTAAACTCTGGGGCCAACGTCCTGACTTTC. Translation: CASSLRHSLNSGANVLTF.

The V gene is TRBV5-1, the J gene TRBJ2-1, with D maybe TRBD1 (5 bases). Germline V gives CDR1 SGHRS, CDR2 YFSETQ. This CDR3 is built from 17 residues. Trimming cost V 3 bases and J 0 bases, with 16 bases left between them. CDR3 amino acids: CASSSTLQASSYNEQFF. For the CDR3, the DNA is TGCGCCAGCAGCTCTACCCTACAGGCCAGCTCCTACAATGAGCAGTTCTTC.

Within the sample, this clone is medium-sized (0.01 to 0.1%). The chain employs TRBV10-1 and TRBJ2-7, with unresolved D. This CDR3 contains 12 residues. The germline V and J ends were trimmed by 3 bases and 2 bases, with 5 bases remaining between them. CDR1 is WNHNN, CDR2 SYGVQD, per germline (reference sequence). CDR3 residues: CASSDRAYEQYF. For the CDR3, the DNA is TGCGCCAGCAGTGACCGGGCCTACGAGCAGTACTTC.

The table lists this clone with a count of one. V is TRBV28 and J is TRBJ2-3; D is unclear. The V gene lost 2 bases and the J gene lost 1 base, with 10 bases spanning the gap. Germline CDR1 and CDR2: MDHEN and SYDVKM. This CDR3 has 15 amino acids. The CDR3 bases are TGTGCCAGCAGTTTAACAGCCAGAGGCACAGATACGCAGTATTTT. The encoded protein is CASSLTARGTDTQYF.